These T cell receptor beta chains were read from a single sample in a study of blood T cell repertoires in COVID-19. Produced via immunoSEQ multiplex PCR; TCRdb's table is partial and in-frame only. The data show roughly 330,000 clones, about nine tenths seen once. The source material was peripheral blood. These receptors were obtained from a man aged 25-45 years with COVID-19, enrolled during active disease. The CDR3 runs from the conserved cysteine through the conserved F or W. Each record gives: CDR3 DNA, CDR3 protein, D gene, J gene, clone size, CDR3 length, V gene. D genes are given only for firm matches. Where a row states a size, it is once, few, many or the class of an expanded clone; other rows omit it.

TGTGCCAGTAATGGGGGGGCTAGCGGCGAAGAGACCCAGTACTTC | CASNGGASGEETQYF | NA | TRBJ2-5 | NA | 15 | TRBV19
TGTGCCAGCAGCGAGGGACAGTCTAAGTCCGTTGGCTACACCTTC | CASSEGQSKSVGYTF | TRBD1 | TRBJ1-2 | NA | 15 | TRBV11-3
TGTGCCAGCAGCGTAAGGTCCGGGGATGGCTACACCTTC | CASSVRSGDGYTF | NA | TRBJ1-2 | NA | 13 | TRBV9
TGTGCCAGCAGCGTCAGGGTCCAGAACACTGAAGCTTTCTTT | CASSVRVQNTEAFF | NA | TRBJ1-1 | NA | 14 | TRBV11-1
TGTGCCAGCAGCTTAGGGGCTCTAGGGGCGGAGACCCAGTACTTC | CASSLGALGAETQYF | NA | TRBJ2-5 | NA | 15 | TRBV7-2
TGTGCCAGCAGTGTTATAGGCACGGGGGTGAACACTGAAGCTTTCTTT | CASSVIGTGVNTEAFF | NA | TRBJ1-1 | NA | 16 | TRBV6-1
TGTGCCACGGATCAACAGGGGGCGGTAGGAAACACCATATATTTT | CATDQQGAVGNTIYF | TRBD1 | TRBJ1-3 | NA | 15 | TRBV6-5
TGCAGCGTCGCTGAGGGACTAGCGGGAGGCCCCCACTCCTACAATGAGCAGTTCTTC | CSVAEGLAGGPHSYNEQFF | TRBD2 | TRBJ2-1 | NA | 19 | TRBV29-1
TGTGCCAGCAGTTTAAAGCTGCAGACCCAGTACTTC | CASSLKLQTQYF | NA | TRBJ2-5 | NA | 12 | TRBV12-3/TRBV12-4
TGTGCCAGCAGCCCGCCGGGTAATGAAAAACTGTTTTTT | CASSPPGNEKLFF | NA | TRBJ1-4 | NA | 13 | TRBV28
TGTGCCAGCAGCCGTTTCGGGGTTGAAGCTTTCTTT | CASSRFGVEAFF | NA | TRBJ1-1 | NA | 12 | TRBV11-2
TGTGCCAGCAGCTTAGCCGGGACTAGCGGCTACAATGAGCAGTTCTTC | CASSLAGTSGYNEQFF | TRBD2 | TRBJ2-1 | NA | 16 | TRBV7-2
TGTGCCAGTAGTGTCCGGGACAGGGATAATTCACCCCTCCACTTT | CASSVRDRDNSPLHF | TRBD1 | TRBJ1-6 | NA | 15 | TRBV19
TGTGCCAGCAGATATGACAGGGGAGAGAGCAATGAGCAGTTCTTC | CASRYDRGESNEQFF | TRBD1 | TRBJ2-1 | NA | 15 | TRBV2
TGTGCCACCAGCAGAGATTTTGGGGCAGAGAATGAAAAACTGTTTTTT | CATSRDFGAENEKLFF | NA | TRBJ1-4 | NA | 16 | TRBV15
TGTGCCAGCAGCCAAGCGCGGGAGGGTGGGCCAGATACGCAGTATTTT | CASSQAREGGPDTQYF | TRBD2 | TRBJ2-3 | once | 16 | TRBV4-2
TGTGCCAGCTCACCGGCGCGGGAGGGTTACGAGCAGTACTTC | CASSPAREGYEQYF | TRBD2 | TRBJ2-7 | NA | 14 | TRBV18
TGCGCCAGCAGTTCTGAAACAGGGAGTGAGCAGTACTTC | CASSSETGSEQYF | NA | TRBJ2-7 | NA | 13 | TRBV5-1
TGTGCCAGCAGCTTCCCGGGGGGGAACACTGAAGCTTTCTTT | CASSFPGGNTEAFF | NA | TRBJ1-1 | NA | 14 | TRBV5-4
TGTGCCAGCAGCTGGGGGAGGGATATAATTGGCGAGCAGTACTTC | CASSWGRDIIGEQYF | TRBD2 | TRBJ2-7 | NA | 15 | TRBV5-4
TGTGCCAGCAGTTACCCCTTAGCGAACCCGAGCTCCTACGAGCAGTACTTC | CASSYPLANPSSYEQYF | NA | TRBJ2-7 | NA | 17 | TRBV6-2/TRBV6-3
TGCGCCAGCAGCCAACTACGGGGGATCCTTAGCTCCTACGAGCAGTACTTC | CASSQLRGILSSYEQYF | NA | TRBJ2-7 | once | 17 | TRBV4-1
TGTGCCAGCTCACCTTCCCATTCGAACACTGAAGCTTTCTTT | CASSPSHSNTEAFF | NA | TRBJ1-1 | NA | 14 | TRBV18
TGTGCCAGCAGCTTAATACGTGGAGGCGAGGAGACCCAGTACTTC | CASSLIRGGEETQYF | NA | TRBJ2-5 | NA | 15 | TRBV7-2
TGTGCCAGCAGCTTTACGGGACAGGGCTATGGCTACACCTTC | CASSFTGQGYGYTF | TRBD1 | TRBJ1-2 | NA | 14 | TRBV11-1
TGCGCCAGCAGCTTGGGTGGGACGGGGGACTATGGCTACACCTTT | CASSLGGTGDYGYTF | NA | TRBJ1-2 | NA | 15 | TRBV5-1
TGTGCCAGCAGTGATCGGCTAGCGACCCGATCCAACACAGATACGCAGTATTTT | CASSDRLATRSNTDTQYF | NA | TRBJ2-3 | NA | 18 | TRBV25-1
TGTGCCAGCAGTTTTACAGGGAGCCAGCCCCAGCATTTT | CASSFTGSQPQHF | NA | TRBJ1-5 | NA | 13 | TRBV7-9
TGTGCCAGCAGCGTAGGGACCTCCATCACAGGCGCCCCTCAGTACTTC | CASSVGTSITGAPQYF | NA | TRBJ2-4 | NA | 16 | TRBV9
TGTGCCAGCAGCAAAGGAAAGGGGGTCTTGACTAGCGGGTGTGTCTCCTACGAGCAGTACTTC | CASSKGKGVLTSGCVSYEQYF | NA | TRBJ2-7 | NA | 21 | TRBV21-1
TGTGCCAGCAGCGTAGAGGGACACCTTATCGCCTCACCCCTCCACTTT | CASSVEGHLIASPLHF | NA | TRBJ1-6 | NA | 16 | TRBV9
TGTGCCAGCAGCTTCGGGACAGGGGGGAGTCAGCCCCAGCATTTT | CASSFGTGGSQPQHF | TRBD1 | TRBJ1-5 | NA | 15 | TRBV5-6
TGCAGCGTCTCAGGACAGGTCTTGGGCTACACCTTC | CSVSGQVLGYTF | TRBD1 | TRBJ1-2 | NA | 12 | TRBV29-1
TGTGCCAGTAGTATCAGGGGCGAGCAGTACTTC | CASSIRGEQYF | NA | TRBJ2-7 | NA | 11 | TRBV19
TGTGCCAGCAGTCCTCCGGGACTAGCGGGCTCCTACGAGCAGTACTTC | CASSPPGLAGSYEQYF | TRBD2 | TRBJ2-7 | NA | 16 | TRBV28
TGCGCCAGCAGTCCCGGGACTTGGGTAGTGGAGAACACCGGGGAGCTGTTTTTT | CASSPGTWVVENTGELFF | NA | TRBJ2-2 | NA | 18 | TRBV4-1
TGTGCCAGCAGCCCGTGGGTGGGCCGGCAGCATTTT | CASSPWVGRQHF | NA | TRBJ1-5 | NA | 12 | TRBV12-3/TRBV12-4
TGTGCCAGCTCCGCGGCAGGGCCGGGAAACACCATATATTTT | CASSAAGPGNTIYF | NA | TRBJ1-3 | NA | 14 | TRBV9
TGTGCCAGCAGTCGCCGGAGCTCCTACGAGCAGTACTTC | CASSRRSSYEQYF | NA | TRBJ2-7 | NA | 13 | TRBV27
TGTGCCAGCAGTTCACACTCAGGACAGGGCCAGAACCGGTACACTGAAGCTTTCTTT | CASSSHSGQGQNRYTEAFF | TRBD1 | TRBJ1-1 | NA | 19 | TRBV6-2/TRBV6-3
TGCGCCAGCAGCCAAGAAATTCGGGGGGCGAACACCGGGGAGCTGTTTTTT | CASSQEIRGANTGELFF | TRBD2 | TRBJ2-2 | NA | 17 | TRBV4-1
TGTGCCAGCAGCTTAGATTTCGGGGTTGAAGCTTTCTTT | CASSLDFGVEAFF | NA | TRBJ1-1 | NA | 13 | TRBV7-9
TGTGCCAGCAGATCCGGACAGGGGAATTCACCCCTCCACTTT | CASRSGQGNSPLHF | TRBD1 | TRBJ1-6 | NA | 14 | TRBV28
TGCAGCGTTGATTTCGTCAGTACCGGGGAGCTGTTTTTT | CSVDFVSTGELFF | NA | TRBJ2-2 | NA | 13 | TRBV29-1
TGTGCCATCAGTGCACCCGGGGGCTACACCTTC | CAISAPGGYTF | NA | TRBJ1-2 | NA | 11 | TRBV10-3
TGTGCCATCAGTGAGTCGAGGACAGACACTGAAGCTTTCTTT | CAISESRTDTEAFF | NA | TRBJ1-1 | NA | 14 | TRBV10-3
TGCGCCAGCAGCCAAGATGGAGACAGGGGTTTGGTAGACACCATATATTTT | CASSQDGDRGLVDTIYF | TRBD1 | TRBJ1-3 | NA | 17 | TRBV4-3
TGTGCCAGCAGAACCGGGACTAGCGGGGGGTACTACGAGCAGTACTTC | CASRTGTSGGYYEQYF | TRBD2 | TRBJ2-7 | NA | 16 | TRBV7-8
TGTGCCAGCAGGGCTGGGGTGGGGGCCTATGGCTACACCTTC | CASRAGVGAYGYTF | NA | TRBJ1-2 | NA | 14 | TRBV9
TGTGCCAGCACCCCTTCCATCTCCAGGGCTGGCTACACCTTC | CASTPSISRAGYTF | NA | TRBJ1-2 | NA | 14 | TRBV2
TGTGCCAGTAGTAGAGGACAATATCCGGGCACAGATACGCAGTATTTT | CASSRGQYPGTDTQYF | NA | TRBJ2-3 | NA | 16 | TRBV19
TGTGCCAGCAGCCTAATGGACAGGGCCGCGGGAAACACCATATATTTT | CASSLMDRAAGNTIYF | TRBD1 | TRBJ1-3 | NA | 16 | TRBV7-6
TGTGCCAGCAGCTTAACCGCGAATCAGCCCCAGCATTTT | CASSLTANQPQHF | NA | TRBJ1-5 | few | 13 | TRBV7-2
TGTGCCAGCAGCGTAGAATGTCAAGGGGCAAAGTGTTCCCTCGAACCTGATCAGCCCCAGCATTTT | CASSVECQGAKCSLEPDQPQHF | NA | TRBJ1-5 | NA | 22 | TRBV9
TGTGCCAGTAGAGGACACCGCAATCAGCCCCAGCATTTT | CASRGHRNQPQHF | NA | TRBJ1-5 | few | 13 | TRBV19